These 19 T cell receptor beta chains originate from one sample sequenced in a study of blood T cell repertoires in COVID-19. Libraries were prepared by immunoSEQ multiplex PCR; TCRdb keeps only in-frame clonotypes and omits some of them. Of around 150,000 clones listed, 75% to 90% are singletons. Sequencing used peripheral blood. The receptors shown here come from a human donor with acute or convalescent COVID-19. The donor label of this sample is uncertain.

The chain has TRBV7-6 and TRBJ1-1; D not certain. The CDR3 spans 14 residues. The V and J ends lost 1 base and 5 bases respectively, with 11 bases between them. From germline, CDR1 is SGHVS and CDR2 FNYEAQ. In nucleotides, the CDR3 is TGTGCCAGCAGCTTAGAAACAATCACAACTGAAGCTTTCTTT. It translates to CASSLETITTEAFF.

CDR3 region: CASRAGVSYNEQFF. As DNA, the CDR3 is TGCGCCAGCAGGGCGGGGGTTTCCTACAATGAGCAGTTCTTC. This chain uses TRBV10-2 with TRBJ2-1; 7 bases are a match to TRBD2. CDR3 size: 14 residues. The V gene's germline CDR1 is WSHSY and CDR2 SAAADI. Germline trimming cut 6 bases from V and 1 base from J; bases unmatched to any gene: 3.

The CDR3 sequence: CASSLQGAGPALHF. The CDR3 region has the DNA TGTGCCAGCAGCTTACAAGGGGCCGGACCAGCCCTCCACTTT. The chain is built from TRBV7-3 and TRBJ1-6; D may be TRBD1 (5 bases). The CDR3 contains 14 residues. Trimming stripped 2 bases from V and 14 bases from J, with 16 bases between. The germline V gene has CDR1 SGHTA and CDR2 FQGTGA.

The chain combines TRBV27 with TRBJ2-3; unclear D gene. V lost 5 bases to trimming and J lost 0 bases, with 6 bases between them. Germline V lookup: CDR1 MNHEY, CDR2 SMNVEV (reference sequence). The CDR3 extends over 13 amino acids. The CDR3 DNA reads as TGTGCCAGCAGTAGAACTAGCACAGATACGCAGTATTTT. Encoded protein: CASSRTSTDTQYF.

The chain employs TRBV24-1 and TRBJ1-5; tentative D call: TRBD1 (6 bases). Germline CDR1 and CDR2: KGHDR and SFDVKD. Trimming shortened V by 0 bases and J by 1 base, and 24 bases separated the two germline ends. The CDR3 totals 21 residues. CDR3 in amino acids: CATSDLQFRTELWGSNQPQHF. In DNA form, the CDR3 reads TGTGCCACCAGTGATTTGCAGTTTAGGACAGAACTCTGGGGAAGCAATCAGCCCCAGCATTTT.

The V and J genes are TRBV6-5 and TRBJ1-1, with no clear D. This CDR3 spans 15 amino acids. V was trimmed by 0 bases and J by 0 bases, leaving 8 bases between them. Germline V gene data show CDR1 as MNHEY and CDR2 as SVGAGI. DNA for the CDR3: TGTGCCAGCAGTTACTCGGCGGTCGTGAACACTGAAGCTTTCTTT. Its translation is CASSYSAVVNTEAFF.

This rearrangement joins TRBV5-1 to TRBJ2-6; TRBD1 might be the D (9 bases). Germline values: CDR1 SGHRS, CDR2 YFSETQ. The length of the CDR3 is 18 residues. Trimming took off 3 bases at V and 1 base at J, with 17 bases between the two ends. CDR3 bases: TGCGCCAGCAGCTCGGGAGGGACAGGGATGTCTGGGGCCAACGTCCTGACTTTC. Its translation: CASSSGGTGMSGANVLTF.

The chain couples TRBV11-3 to TRBJ2-7; 9 bases line up with TRBD1. This CDR3 comprises 17 residues. Germline trimming cut 8 bases from V and 2 bases from J; bases unmatched to any gene: 16. Germline assignment: CDR1 SGHNT and CDR2 YENEEA. CDR3 nucleotides: TGTGCCAGCGCCATAGGACAGGGGAGGTTGAGTACCTACGAGCAGTACTTC. It yields the protein CASAIGQGRLSTYEQYF.

A single count supports this clone. The chain recombines TRBV19 with TRBJ1-3; weak D call: TRBD1 (6 bases). The CDR3 contains 15 residues. The V end lost 3 bases, the J end lost 0 bases, and 9 bases lay between the germline ends. Looked up from germline, CDR1 is LNHDA and CDR2 is SQIVND (reference sequence). For the CDR3, the DNA is TGTGCCAGTAGTATTAGGACAGTCTCTGGAAACACCATATATTTT. As protein: CASSIRTVSGNTIYF.

The chain recombines TRBV11-2 with TRBJ1-6; D is unresolved. The CDR3 consists of 14 residues. The ends were cut back, 5 bases at V and 3 bases at J, with 8 bases in the middle. Per the germline V gene, CDR1 is SGHAT and CDR2 is FQNNGV. CDR3 in amino acids: CASSRTLYNSPLHF. The CDR3 DNA reads TGTGCCAGCAGCCGCACTCTCTATAATTCACCCCTCCACTTT.

This chain links TRBV7-3 with TRBJ1-6, with D possibly TRBD1 on 5 matching bases. V lost 0 bases to trimming and J lost 9 bases, with 9 bases between them. The CDR3 totals 14 residues. Germline V gives CDR1 SGHTA, CDR2 FQGTGA. In nucleotides, the CDR3 is TGTGCCAGCAGCTTAACTTCTCAGGGTTCACCCCTCCACTTT. Its translation is CASSLTSQGSPLHF.

The chain combines TRBV7-9 with TRBJ1-4, with 8 bases matching TRBD1. Germline loops: CDR1 SEHNR, CDR2 FQNEAQ (reference sequence). Trimming removed 5 bases from V and 7 bases from J; junction bases left unmatched: 12. The CDR3 contains 16 residues. This chain's CDR3 is CASSPRTGQGVEKLFF. The DNA of the CDR3 is TGTGCCAGCAGCCCTAGGACAGGACAGGGTGTTGAAAAACTGTTTTTT.

The chain employs TRBV6-4 and TRBJ2-3; 7 bases agree with TRBD1. Germline-derived CDR1 and CDR2 are MRHNA and SNTAGT. The CDR3 covers 15 residues. V gave up 2 bases and J gave up 3 bases; unmatched junction bases: 5. The CDR3, as DNA: TGTGCCAGCAGTGACGGGACAGTCCCAACAGATACGCAGTATTTT. Translated, it gives CASSDGTVPTDTQYF.

The rearrangement joins TRBV27 to TRBJ2-3; 11 nucleotides match TRBD2. Germline V lookup: CDR1 MNHEY, CDR2 SMNVEV (reference sequence). The V gene end was trimmed by 5 bases and the J gene end by 1 base; junction bases not matched to a gene: 5. The CDR3 runs 16 residues. The CDR3 region has the DNA TGTGCCAGCAGTGCCATACTAGCGGGGGGCACAGATACGCAGTATTTT. Amino acids: CASSAILAGGTDTQYF.

In DNA, the CDR3 is TGTGCCAGCAGCCAAACAGGTATCAATCAGCCCCAGCATTTT. It is translated as CASSQTGINQPQHF. The rearrangement joins TRBV4-2 to TRBJ1-5, with a weak D call TRBD1 (5 bases). With 2 bases removed from V and 3 bases from J, the gap between germline ends came to 8 bases. The germline CDR1 and CDR2 sequences are LGHNA and YNFKEQ. The CDR3 has 14 amino acids.

The rearrangement joins TRBV10-2 to TRBJ2-3, with TRBD2 matching 12 bases. J gave up 1 base and V 3 bases, and 8 bases lay outside the gene matches. Looked up from germline, CDR1 is WSHSY and CDR2 is SAAADI. The CDR3 is 18 residues long. CDR3 nucleotide sequence: TGCGCCAGCAGTGAATCTGGACTAGCGGGGACCCGCACAGATACGCAGTATTTT. Translation: CASSESGLAGTRTDTQYF.

This chain connects TRBV7-9 to TRBJ2-2; 7 bases match TRBD2. Germline CDR1 and CDR2: SEHNR and FQNEAQ (reference sequence). The J segment lost 2 bases and the V segment lost 5 bases, leaving 8 bases of the junction unmatched. The CDR3 is made up of 16 amino acids. This CDR3 reads CASSPVKRGNTGELFF. As DNA, the CDR3 is TGTGCCAGCAGCCCCGTGAAGCGGGGCAACACCGGGGAGCTGTTTTTT.

The rearrangement links TRBV7-3 to TRBJ1-1, with a weak D call TRBD1 (6 bases). The length of the CDR3 is 14 residues. With 4 bases removed from V and 6 bases from J, the gap between germline ends came to 15 bases. The V gene's germline CDR1 is SGHTA and CDR2 FQGTGA. In DNA, the CDR3 is TGTGCCAGCAGCTCGGGGACAATGGGGGCTGAAGCTTTCTTT. This encodes CASSSGTMGAEAFF.

The chain joins TRBV5-4 to TRBJ2-2, with D perhaps matching TRBD1 (5 bases). CDR3 length: 15 residues. Trimming removed 0 bases at V and 1 base at J, with 7 bases between. CDR1 is SGHNT, CDR2 YYREEE, per germline (reference sequence). CDR3 nucleotides: TGTGCCAGCAGCTTGGGGGGCTTGAACACCGGGGAGCTGTTTTTT. Translating it yields CASSLGGLNTGELFF.